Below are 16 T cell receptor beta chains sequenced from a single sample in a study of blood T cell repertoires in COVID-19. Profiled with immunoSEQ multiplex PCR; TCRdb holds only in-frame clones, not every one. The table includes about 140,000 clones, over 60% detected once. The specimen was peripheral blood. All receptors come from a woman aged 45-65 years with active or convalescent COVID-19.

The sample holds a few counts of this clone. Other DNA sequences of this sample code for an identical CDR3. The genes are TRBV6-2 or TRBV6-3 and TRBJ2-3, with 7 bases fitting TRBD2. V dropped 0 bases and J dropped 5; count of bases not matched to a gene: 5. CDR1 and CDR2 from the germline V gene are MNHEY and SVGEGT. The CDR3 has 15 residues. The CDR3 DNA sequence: TGTGCCAGCAGTTACTCGACGGGCGGGGGAGATACGCAGTATTTT. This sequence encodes CASSYSTGGGDTQYF.

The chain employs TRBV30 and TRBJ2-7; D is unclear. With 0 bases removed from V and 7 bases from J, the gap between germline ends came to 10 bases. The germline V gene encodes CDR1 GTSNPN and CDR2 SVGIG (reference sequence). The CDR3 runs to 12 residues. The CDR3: CAWSVAEREQYF. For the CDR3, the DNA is TGTGCCTGGAGTGTCGCCGAGAGGGAGCAGTACTTC.

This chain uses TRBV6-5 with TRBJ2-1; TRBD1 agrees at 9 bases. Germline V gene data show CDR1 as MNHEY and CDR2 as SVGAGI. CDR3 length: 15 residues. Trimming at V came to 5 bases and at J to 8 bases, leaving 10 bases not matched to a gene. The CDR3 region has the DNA TGTGCCAGCAGTACATCGGGACAGGGTATCGATGAGCAGTTCTTC. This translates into CASSTSGQGIDEQFF.

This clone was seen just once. The CDR3 here is CASSEAEEIGSPLHF. The CDR3 nucleotides read TGTGCCAGCAGTGAAGCGGAGGAGATTGGATCACCCCTCCACTTT. The chain couples TRBV6-1 to TRBJ1-6; D ambiguous. V gave up 0 bases and J gave up 10 bases, with 13 bases separating them. The CDR3 spans 15 residues. The germline V gene encodes CDR1 MNHNS and CDR2 SASEGT.

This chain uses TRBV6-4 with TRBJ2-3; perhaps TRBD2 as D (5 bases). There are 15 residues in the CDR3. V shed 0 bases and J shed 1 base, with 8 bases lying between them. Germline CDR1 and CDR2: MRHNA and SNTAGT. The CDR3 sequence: CASSDSNGGTDTQYF. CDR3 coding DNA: TGTGCCAGCAGTGACTCGAACGGGGGCACAGATACGCAGTATTTT.

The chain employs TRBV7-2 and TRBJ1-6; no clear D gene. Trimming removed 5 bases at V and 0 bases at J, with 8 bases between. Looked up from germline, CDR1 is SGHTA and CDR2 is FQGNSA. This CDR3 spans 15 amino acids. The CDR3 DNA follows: TGTGCCAGCAGCCCCAGGAACTCCTATAATTCACCCCTCCACTTT. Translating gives CASSPRNSYNSPLHF.

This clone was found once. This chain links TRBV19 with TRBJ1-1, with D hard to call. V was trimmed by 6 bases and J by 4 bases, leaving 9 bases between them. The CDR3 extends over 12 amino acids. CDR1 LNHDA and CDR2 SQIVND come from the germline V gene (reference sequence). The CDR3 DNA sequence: TGTGCCAGTAGGGAGGGTCCCACTGAAGCTTTCTTT. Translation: CASREGPTEAFF.

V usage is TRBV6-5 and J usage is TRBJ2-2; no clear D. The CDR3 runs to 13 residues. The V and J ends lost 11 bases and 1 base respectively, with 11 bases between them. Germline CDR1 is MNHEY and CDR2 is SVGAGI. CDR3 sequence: CAFKAGNTGELFF. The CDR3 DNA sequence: TGTGCCTTCAAGGCAGGGAACACCGGGGAGCTGTTTTTT.

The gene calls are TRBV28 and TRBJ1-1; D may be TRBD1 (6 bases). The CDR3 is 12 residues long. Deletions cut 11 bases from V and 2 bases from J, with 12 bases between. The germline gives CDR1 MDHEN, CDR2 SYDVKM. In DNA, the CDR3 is TGTGCCGCAGGGGCCTATAACACTGAAGCTTTCTTT. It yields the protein CAAGAYNTEAFF.

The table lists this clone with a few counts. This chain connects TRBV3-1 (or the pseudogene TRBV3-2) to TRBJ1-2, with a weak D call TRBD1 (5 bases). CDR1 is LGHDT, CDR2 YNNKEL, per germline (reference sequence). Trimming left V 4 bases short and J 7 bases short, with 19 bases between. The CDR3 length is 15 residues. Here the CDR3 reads CASSLGSTVGGGYTF. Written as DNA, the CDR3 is TGTGCCAGCAGCCTCGGATCGACAGTCGGGGGTGGCTACACCTTC.

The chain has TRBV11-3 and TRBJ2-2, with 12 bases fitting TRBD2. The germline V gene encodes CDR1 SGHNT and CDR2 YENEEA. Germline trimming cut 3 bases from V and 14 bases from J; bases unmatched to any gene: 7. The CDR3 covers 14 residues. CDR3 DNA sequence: TGTGCCAGCAGCTTCACTAGCGGGGGGTCCGGCCTGTTTTTT. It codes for CASSFTSGGSGLFF.

The chain's CDR3 is CASSSSGTGSFMNTEAFF. CDR3 coding DNA: TGTGCCAGCAGCTCGTCCGGGACAGGCTCATTCATGAACACTGAAGCTTTCTTT. The chain has TRBV7-9 and TRBJ1-1, with TRBD1 matching 8 bases. The CDR3 is 18 residues long. The germline gives CDR1 SEHNR, CDR2 FQNEAQ (reference sequence). The V segment lost 4 bases and the J segment 0 bases; nucleotides outside the gene matches: 13.

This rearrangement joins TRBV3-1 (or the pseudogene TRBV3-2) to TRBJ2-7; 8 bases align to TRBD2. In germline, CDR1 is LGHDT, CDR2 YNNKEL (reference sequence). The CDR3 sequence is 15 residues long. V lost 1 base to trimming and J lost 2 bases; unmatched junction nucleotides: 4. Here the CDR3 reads CASSQGISGAYEQYF. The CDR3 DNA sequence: TGTGCCAGCAGCCAAGGTATTAGCGGGGCCTACGAGCAGTACTTC.

In nucleotides, the CDR3 is TGTGCCAGCAGCGTAGGAGGTACTGGGGGGACAGATACGCAGTATTTT. This sequence encodes CASSVGGTGGTDTQYF. V and J are TRBV9 and TRBJ2-3; possible D gene TRBD2, 6 bases. The CDR3 loop spans 16 amino acids. Trimming pared 0 bases from V and 3 bases from J, leaving 14 bases between. Germline V gene data show CDR1 as SGDLS and CDR2 as YYNGEE.

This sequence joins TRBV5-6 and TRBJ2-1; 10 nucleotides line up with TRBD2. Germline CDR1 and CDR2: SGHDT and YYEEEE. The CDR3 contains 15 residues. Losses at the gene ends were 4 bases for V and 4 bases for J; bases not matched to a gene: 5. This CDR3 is CASSLRTSGYNEQFF. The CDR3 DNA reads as TGTGCCAGCAGCCTTAGGACTAGCGGTTACAATGAGCAGTTCTTC.

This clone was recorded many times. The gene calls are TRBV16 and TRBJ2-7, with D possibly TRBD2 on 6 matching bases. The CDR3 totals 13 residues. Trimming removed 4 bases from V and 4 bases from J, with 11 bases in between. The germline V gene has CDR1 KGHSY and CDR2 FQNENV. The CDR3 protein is CASSPAGRYEQYF. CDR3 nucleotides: TGTGCCAGCAGCCCCGCTGGGAGGTACGAGCAGTACTTC.